One and the same sample provided the 27 T cell receptor beta chains below, sequenced in a study of post-analysis software for immune sequencing data. Overall study findings and caveats: Compared with controls, patients had more of about five TRBV segments, including TRBV5-6, TRBV5-1 and TRBV20-1.

cDNA libraries of TCR beta carried unique molecular identifiers. One entry per CDR3 protein results from TCRdb running MiXCR on the PCR reads. The sample has approximately 630,000 distinct CDR3 sequences, approximately 60% seen once. These receptors have no known antigen. The specimen sequenced was blood. The origin of the receptors is a girl aged 2-10 years with multiple sclerosis.

The chain joins TRBV5-1 to TRBJ2-3; weak D call: TRBD2 (6 bases). This CDR3 is 16 amino acids long. The germline V gene encodes CDR1 SGHRS and CDR2 YFSETQ. The V end was cut by 3 bases, the J end by 0 bases, with 14 bases between. CDR3 DNA sequence: TGCGCCAGCAGCTGGCTCCAGGGACTCAGCACAGATACGCAGTATTTT. Translating it yields CASSWLQGLSTDTQYF.

The CDR3 nucleotides read TGTGCCATCAGTGCTGACCGGGACACCTCCGAGCAGTACTTC. This translates into CAISADRDTSEQYF. This chain uses TRBV10-3 with TRBJ2-5, with a tentative D call TRBD1 (6 bases). Gene TRBJ2-7 matches the end of the DNA better, so the J call may be wrong. Looked up from germline, CDR1 is ENHRY and CDR2 is SYGVKD. The CDR3 loop spans 14 amino acids.

This clonotype has only one observation. The chain carries TRBV13 and TRBJ2-1; TRBD2 might be the D (5 bases). The CDR3 is 12 residues long. Germline CDR1 is PRHDT and CDR2 is FYEKMQ (reference sequence). V dropped 5 bases and J dropped 15 bases, with 17 bases sitting between them. The CDR3 sequence: CASSPWEFSRFF. As DNA, the CDR3 is TGTGCCAGCAGCCCCTGGGAGTTTTCCCGGTTCTTC.

The chain couples TRBV7-9 to TRBJ2-4; the match to TRBD2 covers 8 bases. J was trimmed by 7 bases and V by 3 bases; bases with no gene match: 5. Germline lookup yields CDR1 SEHNR and CDR2 FQNEAQ (reference sequence). The CDR3 runs to 14 residues. The CDR3 DNA reads as TGTGCCAGCAGCTTGAGCGGGAGTGGGAACATTCAGTACTTC. It codes for CASSLSGSGNIQYF.

This rearrangement joins TRBV30 to TRBJ2-1; TRBD2 agrees at 14 bases. Germline assignment: CDR1 GTSNPN and CDR2 SVGIG (reference sequence). The CDR3 sequence is 20 residues long. Trimming cost V 2 bases and J 5 bases; bases outside gene matches: 17. The CDR3 DNA reads as TGTGCCTGGAGTCCCCCTCCGGGACTAGCGGGAGAGGGGGTTCACAATGAGCAGTTCTTC. Residues: CAWSPPPGLAGEGVHNEQFF.

The chain uses TRBV6-2 or TRBV6-3 and TRBJ1-5; D not certain. Germline V gene sequence: CDR1 MNHEY, CDR2 SVGEGT. This CDR3 region has 13 residues. V dropped 2 bases and J dropped 5 bases, with 7 bases sitting between them. Here the CDR3 DNA reads TGTGCCAGCAGTTACATCCCGCATCAGCCCCAGCATTTT. It yields the protein CASSYIPHQPQHF.

This chain joins TRBV12-3 or TRBV12-4 and TRBJ2-7, with a tentative D call TRBD1 (6 bases). Trimming cost V 2 bases and J 6 bases, with 20 bases left between them. The CDR3 length is 16 residues. The CDR3 region is CASSLKLPGRGSEQYF. In nucleotides, the CDR3 is TGTGCCAGCAGTTTAAAACTACCTGGCAGGGGAAGCGAGCAGTACTTC.

The genes are TRBV2 and TRBJ2-5, with unresolved D. Germline CDR1 SNHLY, CDR2 FYNNEI. Trimming took off 7 bases at V and 1 base at J, with 10 bases between the two ends. The CDR3 totals 13 residues. The CDR3 sequence: CASKSGAQETQYF. The CDR3 nucleotides read TGTGCCAGCAAATCGGGTGCCCAAGAGACCCAGTACTTC.

This clonotype was recorded a few times. The rearrangement links TRBV20-1 to TRBJ2-7, with a possible D match to TRBD2 (5 bases). Germline V gene lookup returns CDR1 DFQATT and CDR2 SNEGSKA (reference sequence). The CDR3 runs to 13 residues. Deletions cut 2 bases from V and 5 bases from J, with 13 bases between. The CDR3 is CSARLAGLHEQYF. The CDR3, as DNA: TGCAGTGCTAGACTAGCAGGCCTCCACGAGCAGTACTTC.

V is TRBV2 and J is TRBJ1-2, with D tentatively TRBD1 (5 bases). The CDR3 has 14 residues. Germline-derived CDR1 and CDR2 are SNHLY and FYNNEI. V was trimmed by 6 bases and J by 0 bases, leaving 11 bases between them. CDR3 DNA: TGTGCCAGCAGCTCTGGGACGCCTAACTATGGCTACACCTTC. This sequence encodes CASSSGTPNYGYTF. Using reference TRBV2 and TRBJ1-2 for the parts outside the CDR3, the full variable domain is EPEVTQTPSHQVTQMGQEVILRCVPISNHLYFYWYRQILGQKVEFLVSFYNNEISEKSEIFDDQFSVERPDGSNFTLKIRSTKLEDSAMYFCASSSGTPNYGYTFGSGTRLTVV.

The CDR3 coding sequence is TGTGCCAGCAGTGCCTTAGGGGGGTACGAGCAGTACTTC. Amino acids: CASSALGGYEQYF. The V call is TRBV6-1, the J call TRBJ2-4; D assignment may be TRBD1 or TRBD2 (6 bases each). The assigned J gene may be wrong: the sequence end matches TRBJ2-7 better. The CDR3 consists of 13 residues. Germline values: CDR1 MNHNS, CDR2 SASEGT.

This chain joins TRBV5-6 and TRBJ2-6; possible D gene TRBD2, 6 bases. Between the trimmed V and J ends, which lost 4 bases and 9 bases, there was a span of 20 bases. The CDR3 has 16 amino acids. Per germline, CDR1 SGHDT and CDR2 YYEEEE. The CDR3: CASSIIDGGKDNVLTF. DNA for the CDR3: TGTGCCAGCAGCATAATTGACGGCGGGAAAGACAACGTCCTGACTTTC.

Concerning this clonotype: This is likely a read error, given that the CDR3 carries no conserved phenylalanine or tryptophan at its end. This chain uses TRBV20-1 with TRBJ2-5, with D hard to call. Trimming left V 2 bases short and J 4 bases short, with 8 bases between. The CDR3 consists of 12 residues. Germline loops: CDR1 DFQATT, CDR2 SNEGSKA (reference sequence). The CDR3 coding sequence is TGCAGTGCTAGATACTTCGCAGAGACCCAGTACGTC. This translates into CSARYFAETQYV.

The CDR3, as DNA: TGTGCCAGCCCCTCCGGGGATCGGAACACTGAAGCTTTCTTT. As protein: CASPSGDRNTEAFF. The genes are TRBV5-8 and TRBJ1-1; no definite D call. Germline loops: CDR1 SGHTS, CDR2 YDEGEE. Trimming took 7 bases from V and 1 from J, leaving 14 bases between them. The length of the CDR3 is 14 residues.

The genes are TRBV5-1 and TRBJ2-1, with TRBD2 identical over 9 bases. The CDR3 has 16 amino acids. Trimming removed 3 bases from V and 3 bases from J; junction bases left unmatched: 7. Germline V CDR1 and CDR2: SGHRS, YFSETQ. CDR3: CASSSPGLADYNEQFF. DNA for the CDR3: TGCGCCAGCAGCTCCCCGGGACTAGCAGACTACAATGAGCAGTTCTTC. The variable domain in full, completed from reference TRBV5-1 and TRBJ2-1, reads KAGVTQTPRYLIKTRGQQVTLSCSPISGHRSVSWYQQTPGQGLQFLFEYFSETQRNKGNFPGRFSGRQFSNSRSEMNVSTLELGDSALYLCASSSPGLADYNEQFFGPGTRLTVL.

The V call is TRBV20-1, the J call TRBJ1-1; D is unclear. The V gene lost 5 bases and the J gene lost 7 bases, with 17 bases spanning the gap. The CDR3 length is 13 residues. CDR1 is DFQATT, CDR2 SNEGSKA, per germline (reference sequence). CDR3 DNA sequence: TGCAGTGCTCCCACCCAGCAAGGGAGTGAAGCTTTCTTT. It specifies CSAPTQQGSEAFF.

The sample holds one count of this clonotype. J is TRBJ2-5 and V is TRBV10-3, with D perhaps matching TRBD1 (5 bases). Looked up from germline, CDR1 is ENHRY and CDR2 is SYGVKD. This CDR3 contains 14 residues. The germline V and J ends were trimmed by 4 bases and 4 bases, with 13 bases remaining between them. CDR3 region: CAISGIPQGETQYF. The DNA of the CDR3 is TGTGCCATCAGTGGCATCCCGCAGGGAGAGACCCAGTACTTC.

This chain joins TRBV19 and TRBJ1-1; no clear D. Trimming shortened V by 3 bases and J by 1 base, and 3 bases separated the two germline ends. Germline CDR1 reads LNHDA; CDR2 reads SQIVND (reference sequence). The CDR3 sequence is 12 residues long. CDR3 loop: CASSIGNTEAFF. Written as DNA, the CDR3 is TGTGCCAGTAGTATTGGGAACACTGAAGCTTTCTTT. The entire variable domain, with the rest obtained from reference TRBV19 and TRBJ1-1, is as follows: DGGITQSPKYLFRKEGQNVTLSCEQNLNHDAMYWYRQDPGQGLRLIYYSQIVNDFQKGDIAEGYSVSREKKESFPLTVTSAQKNPTAFYLCASSIGNTEAFFGQGTRLTVV.

The CDR3 region is CASSPGPGVRDSYGYTF. The CDR3, as DNA: TGTGCCAGCAGCCCTGGACCGGGGGTCCGGGACAGCTATGGCTACACCTTC. This chain uses TRBV7-9 with TRBJ1-2; TRBD1 agrees at 7 bases. The CDR3 loop spans 17 amino acids. Trimming took 5 bases from V and 4 from J; bases not matched to a gene: 16. Germline loops: CDR1 SEHNR, CDR2 FQNEAQ (reference sequence).

The chain is built from TRBV10-3 and TRBJ2-1, with TRBD1 matching 8 bases. The CDR3 spans 14 residues. Germline V gene data show CDR1 as ENHRY and CDR2 as SYGVKD. Unmatched junction bases numbered 10, after V lost 7 bases and J lost 8 bases. The CDR3 spells CAIKEGQGAHEQFF. CDR3 coding DNA: TGTGCCATCAAGGAGGGGCAGGGGGCCCATGAGCAGTTCTTC.

Regarding this clonotype: As the CDR3 is not closed by the conserved phenylalanine or tryptophan, this likely results from a read error. The V gene is TRBV14, the J gene TRBJ2-3; D gene unclear. Germline V gives CDR1 SGHDN, CDR2 FVKESK. This CDR3 is built from 14 residues. CDR3 in amino acids: CASSQEQVTDTQYL. In nucleotides, the CDR3 is TGTGCCAGTAGCCAAGAGCAGGTCACAGATACGCAGTATTTG.

The chain has TRBV12-3 or TRBV12-4 and TRBJ2-7; D possibly corresponds to TRBD2 (5 bases). This CDR3 contains 14 residues. V lost 6 bases and J 9 bases, leaving 21 bases between the germline ends. In DNA form, the CDR3 reads TGTGCCAGCAGCCCTACGGCAGGTGGACGGGGGCAGTACTTC. It codes for CASSPTAGGRGQYF.

The rearrangement joins TRBV29-1 to TRBJ2-7; D is unclear. The DNA end lines up better with TRBJ2-5; the J call may be wrong. The CDR3 runs 10 residues. From germline, CDR1 is SQVTM and CDR2 ANQGSEA. CDR3 residues: CSVEWETQYF. The CDR3, as DNA: TGCAGCGTCGAATGGGAGACCCAGTACTTC.

The chain is built from TRBV29-1 and TRBJ2-5; D might be TRBD2 (5 bases). The CDR3 has 13 amino acids. CDR1 is SQVTM and CDR2 is ANQGSEA in the germline V gene. The V end lost 5 bases, the J end lost 5 bases, and 15 bases lay between the germline ends. CDR3 loop: CSVRSLAGETQYF. CDR3 DNA: TGCAGCGTTCGTTCTCTAGCTGGGGAGACCCAGTACTTC.

On this clonotype: Its ends do not fully match the called genes, so a read error is possible. The J gene is TRBJ2-1, the V gene TRBV29-1; TRBD2 matches at 14 bases. This CDR3 has 16 amino acids. CDR1 SQVTM and CDR2 ANQGSEA come from the germline V gene. As DNA, the CDR3 is TGCAGCGGATCGTCCGGGACTAGCGGGAGAAGGGATGAGCGGTTCTTC. It yields the protein CSGSSGTSGRRDERFF.

The genes are TRBV2 and TRBJ2-3; weak D call: TRBD1 (6 bases). V lost 8 bases and J lost 2, with 11 bases in between. The CDR3 spans 13 residues. The V gene's germline CDR1 is SNHLY and CDR2 FYNNEI. CDR3 amino acids: CASVQGTTDTQYF. Written as DNA, the CDR3 is TGTGCCAGCGTCCAGGGGACCACAGATACGCAGTATTTT.

This clonotype was counted between two and nine times. The V call is TRBV5-1, the J call TRBJ2-1; TRBD2 aligns across 9 bases. The germline V gene encodes CDR1 SGHRS and CDR2 YFSETQ. V shed 5 bases, J shed 4 bases, and the junction held 7 bases outside the gene matches. The length of the CDR3 is 15 residues. This CDR3 is CASSQTSGRYNEQFF. The CDR3 nucleotides are TGCGCCAGCAGTCAGACTAGCGGCCGTTACAATGAGCAGTTCTTC.